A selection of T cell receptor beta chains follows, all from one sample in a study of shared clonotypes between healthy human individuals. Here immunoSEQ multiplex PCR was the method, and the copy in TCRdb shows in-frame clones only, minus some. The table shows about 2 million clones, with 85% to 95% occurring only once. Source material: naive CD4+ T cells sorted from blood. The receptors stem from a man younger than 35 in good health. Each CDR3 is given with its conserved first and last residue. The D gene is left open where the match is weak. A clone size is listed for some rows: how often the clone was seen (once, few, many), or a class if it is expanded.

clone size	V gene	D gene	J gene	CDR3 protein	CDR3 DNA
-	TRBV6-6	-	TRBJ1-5	CASCPTTGSYQPQHF	TGTGCCAGCTGTCCTACGACCGGTAGCTACCAGCCCCAGCATTTT
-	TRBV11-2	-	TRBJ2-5	CASSSGRETQYF	TGTGCCAGCAGTTCGGGACGAGAGACCCAGTACTTC
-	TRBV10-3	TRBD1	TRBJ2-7	CAIRIFTGTGLYEQYF	TGTGCCATCAGGATATTTACCGGGACAGGGCTCTACGAGCAGTACTTC
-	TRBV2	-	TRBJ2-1	CASSEEGGNEQFF	TGTGCCAGCAGTGAAGAGGGGGGGAATGAGCAGTTCTTC
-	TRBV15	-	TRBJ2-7	CATSRDTLFNSSYEQYF	TGTGCCACCAGCAGAGATACTTTGTTTAACAGCTCCTACGAGCAGTACTTC
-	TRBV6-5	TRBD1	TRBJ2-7	CASSLYGQGAYEQYF	TGTGCCAGCAGCCTCTATGGACAGGGGGCCTACGAGCAGTACTTC
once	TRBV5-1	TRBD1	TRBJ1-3	CASSLEITSRQGGYSGNTIYF	TGCGCCAGCAGCTTGGAGATTACTTCTCGACAGGGGGGGTACTCTGGAAACACCATATATTTT
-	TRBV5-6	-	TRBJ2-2	CASSLAGPNTGELFF	TGTGCCAGCAGCTTGGCGGGACCGAACACCGGGGAGCTGTTTTTT
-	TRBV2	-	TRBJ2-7	CASGTGYPYEQYF	TGTGCCAGCGGCACAGGGTATCCCTACGAGCAGTACTTC
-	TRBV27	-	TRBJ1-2	CASSPRVHYGYTF	TGTGCCAGCAGCCCCCGGGTTCACTATGGCTACACCTTC
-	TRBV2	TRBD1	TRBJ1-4	CASRDRVANEKLFF	TGTGCCAGCAGGGACAGGGTCGCTAATGAAAAACTGTTTTTT
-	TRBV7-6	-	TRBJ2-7	CASSLESGTSYEQYF	TGTGCCAGCAGCTTAGAAAGCGGCACCTCCTACGAGCAGTACTTC
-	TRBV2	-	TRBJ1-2	CASGADYGYTF	TGTGCCAGCGGGGCGGATTATGGCTACACCTTC